This T cell receptor beta chain was recovered during a study of T cells in women clearing cervical HPV infection. Measured with immunoSEQ multiplex PCR; TCRdb has only the in-frame clones, and not every one. The table lists 25,000 to 35,000 clones. The CDR3 consists of 14 residues. Trimming stripped 3 bases from V and 4 bases from J, with 12 bases between. Worth noting for this clone: The read terminates 3 residues ahead of where the CDR3 ends, so the germline J gene completes it.

The sequence was collected from a woman aged 18-69 years with a cervical HPV16 infection that either progressed to CIN3+ or cleared (not recorded which). Sequencing was carried out using blood buffy coat. The genes are TRBV12-3 or TRBV12-4 and TRBJ1-2; tentatively, D is TRBD1 (6 bases). Incomplete CDR3 DNA: TGTGCCAGCAGTTTTACAGGGTGGGGCTATGGC. It encodes CASSFTGWGYG. From start to end, the CDR3 is CASSFTGWGYGYTF.